This section outlines one T cell receptor (beta chain) sequence together with its context. Its antigen is not known. The data are from a study of cytomegalovirus exposure and HLA in healthy donors. Broader study findings: In vitro checks showed that a few CMV-associated chains really do target CMV antigens.

The CDR3 runs 16 residues. Germline CDR1 is LGHNA and CDR2 is YNFKEQ. The V and J ends lost 1 base and 4 bases, in that order; junction bases with no gene match: 7. The assay was immunoSEQ multiplex PCR, and TCRdb's table has in-frame clones only and misses some. This repertoire shows about 170,000 clones, approximately 96% found once; its top ten account for about 0.89%. This TCR was recovered from a woman under 30 in good health and CMV-seronegative. V usage is TRBV4-2 and J usage is TRBJ1-2; TRBD1 agrees at 9 bases. The sequenced material came from PBMCs. The CDR3 sequence: CASSQATGQGIYGYTF. As DNA, the CDR3 is TGTGCCAGCAGCCAAGCTACGGGACAGGGAATCTATGGCTACACCTTC.